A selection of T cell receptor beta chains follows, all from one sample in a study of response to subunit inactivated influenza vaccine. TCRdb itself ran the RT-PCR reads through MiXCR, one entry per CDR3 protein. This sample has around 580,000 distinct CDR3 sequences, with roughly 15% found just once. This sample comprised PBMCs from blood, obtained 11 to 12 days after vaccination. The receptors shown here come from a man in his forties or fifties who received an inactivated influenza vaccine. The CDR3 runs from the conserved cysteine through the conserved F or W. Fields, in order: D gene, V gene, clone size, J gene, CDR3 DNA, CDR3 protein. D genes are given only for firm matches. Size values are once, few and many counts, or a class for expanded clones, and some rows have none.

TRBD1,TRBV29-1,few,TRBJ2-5,TGCAGCGTAGAGGACAGGGTAGGAGAGACCCAGTACTTC,CSVEDRVGETQYF
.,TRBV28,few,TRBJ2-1,TGTGCCAGCATTACCTTTGCAGGGGACAATGAGCAGTTCTTC,CASITFAGDNEQFF
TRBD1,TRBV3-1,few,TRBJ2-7,TGTGCCAGCAGTCAGACAGGGGGTATGAACGAGCAGTACTTC,CASSQTGGMNEQYF
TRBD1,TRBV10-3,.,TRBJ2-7,TGTGCCATCAGTGAGCGAACAGGGGCGTACGAGCAGTACTTC,CAISERTGAYEQYF
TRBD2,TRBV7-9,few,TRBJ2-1,TGTGCCAGCAGCTCCTACGCCGGGACTAGGGACAATGAGCAGTTCTTC,CASSSYAGTRDNEQFF
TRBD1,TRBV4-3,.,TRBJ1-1,TGCGCCAGCAGCCAAGACAGACAGGGACGGTGGACTGAAGCTTTCTTT,CASSQDRQGRWTEAFF
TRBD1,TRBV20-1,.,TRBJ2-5,TGCAGTGCTAGAGAGGACAGGGGATTGAAGGCCCAGTACTTC,CSAREDRGLKAQYF
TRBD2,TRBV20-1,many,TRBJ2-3,TGCAGTGCTAGTAAGACTAGCGGGAGGGCAGATACGCAGTATTTT,CSASKTSGRADTQYF
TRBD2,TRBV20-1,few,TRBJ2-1,TGCAGTGTCCCGGGACTAGCGGGAAAGAGCTCCTACAATGAGCAGTTCTTC,CSVPGLAGKSSYNEQFF
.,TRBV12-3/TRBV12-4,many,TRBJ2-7,TGTGCCAGCAGTTGGGGAGGGGGCAGGGGAACTACCGAGCAGTACTTC,CASSWGGGRGTTEQYF
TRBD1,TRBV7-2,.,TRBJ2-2,TGTGCCAGCAGGTCGGACAGGGGAACCGGGGAGCTGTTTTTT,CASRSDRGTGELFF
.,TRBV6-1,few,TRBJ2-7,TGTGCCAGCAGGTCACTACTGGACATCTCGAACTACGAGCAGTACTTC,CASRSLLDISNYEQYF
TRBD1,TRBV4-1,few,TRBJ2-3,TGCGCCAGCAGCGCCGGACAGGGTCCCGCAGATACGCAGTATTTT,CASSAGQGPADTQYF
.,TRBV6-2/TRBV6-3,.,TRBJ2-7,TGTGCCAGCAGTTACCGGACAGAAGTCTACTACGAGCAGTACTTC,CASSYRTEVYYEQYF
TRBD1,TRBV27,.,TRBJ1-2,TGTGCCAGCGCCTTTCAGGGGGGGACAACTAACTATGGCTACACCTTC,CASAFQGGTTNYGYTF
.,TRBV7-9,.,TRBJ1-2,TGTGCCAGCAGCTTGGGCGATACTTACACGGGCTATGGCTACACCTTC,CASSLGDTYTGYGYTF
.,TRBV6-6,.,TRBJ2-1,TGTGCCAGCAGTTCCACAGTCGGTGAGCAGTTCTTC,CASSSTVGEQFF
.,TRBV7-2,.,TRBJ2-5,TGTGCCAGCAGCTTAGCAGCGCCTGGGGGGGAGACCCAGTACTTC,CASSLAAPGGETQYF
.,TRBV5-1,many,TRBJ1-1,TGCGCCAGCAGCCCCGGGACGGGGAACACTGAAGCTTTCTTT,CASSPGTGNTEAFF
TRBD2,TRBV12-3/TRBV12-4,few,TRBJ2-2,TGTGCCAGCAGTCCCGGGGGGTTCGGCACCGGGGAGCTGTTTTTT,CASSPGGFGTGELFF
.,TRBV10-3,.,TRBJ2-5,TGTGCCATCAGTGAATCGCACCTTGTGGGGGAGACCCAGTACTTC,CAISESHLVGETQYF
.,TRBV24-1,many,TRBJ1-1,TGTGCCACCAGTGAGCCGGGTAGAGACACTGAAGCTTTCTTT,CATSEPGRDTEAFF
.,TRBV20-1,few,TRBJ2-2,TGCAGTGCTAGTGCCAGGAACACCGGGGAGCTGTTTTTT,CSASARNTGELFF
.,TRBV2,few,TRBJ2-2,TGTGCCAGCAGTGATGGGGCAGCAATGAACACCGGGGAGCTGTTTTTT,CASSDGAAMNTGELFF
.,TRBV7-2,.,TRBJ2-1,TGTGCCAGCACCAAATTAGAGGGGTCCTACAATGAGCAGTTCTTC,CASTKLEGSYNEQFF
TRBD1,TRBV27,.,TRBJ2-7,TGTGCCAGCCGAAGAAGACAGGGGATCGACGAGCAGTACTTC,CASRRRQGIDEQYF
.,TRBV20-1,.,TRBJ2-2,TGCAGTGCTAGAGGAGACAGCTCGAACACCGGGGAGCTGTTTTTT,CSARGDSSNTGELFF
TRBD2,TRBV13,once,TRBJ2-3,TGTGCCAGCAGCTTCTCTAGAGGACTAGCGGGGAAGCACGGAAGAGATACGCAGTATTTT,CASSFSRGLAGKHGRDTQYF
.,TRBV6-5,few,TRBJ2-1,TGTGCCAGCAGTTACACTAGTGGTGATGAGCAGTTCTTC,CASSYTSGDEQFF
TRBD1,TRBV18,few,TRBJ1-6,TGTGCCAGCTCCCTAGACAGGGAAGCCTCACCCCTCCACTTT,CASSLDREASPLHF
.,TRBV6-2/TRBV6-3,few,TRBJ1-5,TGTGCCAGCAGTGGCGGCAGTCAAATGCGTCAGCCCCAGCATTTT,CASSGGSQMRQPQHF
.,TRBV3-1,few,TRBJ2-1,TGTGCCAGCAGCCGACGTACCAAGGGCTATGAGCAGTTCTTC,CASSRRTKGYEQFF
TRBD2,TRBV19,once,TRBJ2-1,TGTGCCAGTAGTAGCGCACGGGGGGGCTCCTACAATGAGCAGTTCTTC,CASSSARGGSYNEQFF
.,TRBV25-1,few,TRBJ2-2,TGTGCCAGCAGTGAGGCAGGGGCTCCCGGGGAGCTGTTTTTT,CASSEAGAPGELFF
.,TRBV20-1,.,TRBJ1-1,TGCAGTGCTCGTCCGGAGGAGGCCACTGAAGCTTTCTTT,CSARPEEATEAFF
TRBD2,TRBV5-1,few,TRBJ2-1,TGCGCCAGCAGCCGTACTAGCGGGAGGGAGGAGAAGCAGTTCTTC,CASSRTSGREEKQFF
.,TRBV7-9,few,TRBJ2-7,TGTGCCAGCAGCTACCCCGACGGTTACGAGCAGTACTTC,CASSYPDGYEQYF
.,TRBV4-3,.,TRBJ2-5,TGCGCCAGCAGCCAAGTAATGGGCCAAGAGACCCAGTACTTC,CASSQVMGQETQYF
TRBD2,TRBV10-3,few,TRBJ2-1,TGTGCCATCAGTGAGTCGAGGCGGGAGGAATTCAATGAGCAGTTCTTC,CAISESRREEFNEQFF
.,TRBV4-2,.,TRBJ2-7,TGTGCCAGCAGCCAAGACGGAAGTAGATCCTACGAGCAGTACTTC,CASSQDGSRSYEQYF
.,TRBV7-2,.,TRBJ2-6,TGTGCCAGCAACCTCAACTCGGGGGCCAACGTCCTGACTTTC,CASNLNSGANVLTF
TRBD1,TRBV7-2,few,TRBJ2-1,TGTGCCAGCACCTATTTCGACAGGGGGACTTTCAATGAGCAGTTCTTC,CASTYFDRGTFNEQFF
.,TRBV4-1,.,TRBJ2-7,TGCGCCAGCAGCCTTTCCACTAGCCCCCCCTACGAGCAGTACTTC,CASSLSTSPPYEQYF
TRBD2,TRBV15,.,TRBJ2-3,TGTGCCACCAGCATTAGCGGGAGTTGGGCAGATACGCAGTATTTT,CATSISGSWADTQYF
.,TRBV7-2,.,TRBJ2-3,TGTGCCAGCAGCCCCCAGGGGTTTTCAACAGATACGCAGTATTTT,CASSPQGFSTDTQYF
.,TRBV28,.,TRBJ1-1,TGTGCCAGCCTCGAAACGGACAGACCGAACACTGAAGCTTTCTTT,CASLETDRPNTEAFF
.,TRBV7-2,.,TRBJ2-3,TGTGCCAGCAGCTTTGGCGGGGGCCCCACAGATACGCAGTATTTT,CASSFGGGPTDTQYF
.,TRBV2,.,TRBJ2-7,TGTGCCAGCGGAGGGGGGGGCAGGGGAACCTACGAGCAGTACTTC,CASGGGGRGTYEQYF
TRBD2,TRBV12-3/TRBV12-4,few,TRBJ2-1,TGTGCCAGCAGTCCCCCTAGCGGGGGGGTCCCCTACAATGAGCAGTTCTTC,CASSPPSGGVPYNEQFF
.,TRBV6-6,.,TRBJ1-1,TGTGCCAGCAGTTACAAGGGTGCCACTGAAGCTTTCTTT,CASSYKGATEAFF
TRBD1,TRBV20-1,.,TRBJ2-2,TGCAGTGCCCTACAGGGGTCTACCACCGGGGAGCTGTTTTTT,CSALQGSTTGELFF
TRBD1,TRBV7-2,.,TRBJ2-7,TGTGCCAGCAGCCGGCGGACAGGCGCTTCCTACGAGCAGTACTTC,CASSRRTGASYEQYF
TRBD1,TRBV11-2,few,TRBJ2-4,TGTGCCAGCAGCTACGGCCAGGACAGGGGGGGGTACATTCAGTACTTC,CASSYGQDRGGYIQYF
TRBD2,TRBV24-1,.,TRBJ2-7,TGTGCCACCAGGGGACTAGACCACGAGCAGTACTTC,CATRGLDHEQYF
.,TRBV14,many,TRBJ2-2,TGTGCCAGCAGCCTCGTATGGAACACCGGGGAGCTGTTTTTT,CASSLVWNTGELFF
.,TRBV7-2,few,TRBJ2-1,TGTGCCAGCAGCTTAACAGCGGGTGAGCAGTTCTTC,CASSLTAGEQFF
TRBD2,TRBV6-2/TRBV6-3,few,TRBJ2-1,TGTGCCAGCAGTGCTAGCGGGAAGCACAATGAGCAGTTCTTC,CASSASGKHNEQFF
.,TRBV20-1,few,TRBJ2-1,TGCAGTGCTGTCAGACAGGCGCCCTACAATGAGCAGTTCTTC,CSAVRQAPYNEQFF